This T cell receptor beta chain was recorded in a study of blood T cells in healthy people across ages. A sample-barcoded 5' primer and a J-beta primer mix were used in a second PCR of roughly 6 to 11 cycles. TCRdb passed the 5' RACE reads through MiXCR, listing each CDR3 protein once. The sample gives roughly 720,000 distinct CDR3 sequences, roughly 53% of which show up once; roughly 37% is in the top ten. With 0 bases clipped from V and 7 bases from J, the junction kept 13 bases outside the gene matches. Germline CDR1 is DFQATT and CDR2 is SNEGSKA (reference sequence). The CDR3 contains 17 residues.

The sample comprised blood. The V call is TRBV20-1, the J call TRBJ2-1; 9 bases agree with TRBD2. This TCR was recovered from a man older than 75 in good health. CDR3 in amino acids: CSARDLGLAGPLNEQFF. The CDR3 DNA sequence: TGCAGTGCTAGAGACCTGGGGCTAGCGGGGCCGTTGAATGAGCAGTTCTTC.